These 23 T cell receptor beta chains share one sample of origin, sequenced in a study of cytomegalovirus exposure and HLA in healthy donors. It was with 60 Vbeta and 13 Jbeta primers that the PCR ran. Clones were read by immunoSEQ multiplex PCR, and TCRdb kept only the in-frame ones, dropping some. The top ten clones hold 1.5% to 2% of a sample with 150,000 to 200,000 clones, around nine tenths of them seen once. Sequencing used PBMCs. These receptors all stem from a woman between 18 and 29 years old in good health and CMV-seronegative.

The V gene is TRBV25-1, the J gene TRBJ1-5; 10 nucleotides align to TRBD1. There are 16 residues in the CDR3. From germline, CDR1 is MGHDK and CDR2 SYGVNS. The ends lost 4 bases at V and 6 bases at J; junction bases unmatched: 9. For the CDR3, the DNA is TGTGCCAGCAGTGTCTCCGGGACAGGGGAAGGTCAGCCCCAGCATTTT. Translating gives CASSVSGTGEGQPQHF.

V gene TRBV6-6 combines with J gene TRBJ1-2, with no clear D. The V gene's germline CDR1 is MNHNY and CDR2 SVGAGI (reference sequence). The CDR3 is made up of 13 amino acids. With 5 bases removed from V and 3 bases from J, the gap between germline ends came to 10 bases. This chain's CDR3 is CASSPLEDYGYTF. CDR3 DNA: TGTGCCAGCAGTCCGTTAGAGGACTATGGCTACACCTTC.

The rearrangement joins TRBV29-1 to TRBJ2-4; 8 bases agree with TRBD2. The CDR3 spans 14 residues. V lost 6 bases and J lost 4; bases outside the gene matches: 8. Germline CDR1 is SQVTM and CDR2 is ANQGSEA. CDR3 DNA: TGCAGCGTGTCGCCTCCGGGGGGGAAAAACATTCAGTACTTC. Its protein product is CSVSPPGGKNIQYF. The full variable domain, in which reference TRBV29-1 and TRBJ2-4 provide the parts outside the CDR3, is SAVISQKPSRDICQRGTSLTIQCQVDSQVTMMFWYRQQPGQSLTLIATANQGSEATYESGFVIDKFPISRPNLTFSTLTVSNMSPEDSSIYLCSVSPPGGKNIQYFGAGTRLSVL.

V gene TRBV6-6 combines with J gene TRBJ2-7; TRBD2 might be the D (6 bases). Germline V lookup: CDR1 MNHNY, CDR2 SVGAGI (reference sequence). The CDR3 is made up of 14 amino acids. The V end was cut by 9 bases, the J end by 6 bases, with 21 bases between. The CDR3 spells CASSTGEEGIEQYF. The CDR3 DNA reads as TGTGCCAGTTCCACTGGGGAGGAAGGTATCGAGCAGTACTTC.

This chain connects TRBV19 to TRBJ2-7, with D tentatively TRBD1 (6 bases). The CDR3 has 14 amino acids. Looked up from germline, CDR1 is LNHDA and CDR2 is SQIVND (reference sequence). Trimming took off 6 bases at V and 3 bases at J, with 15 bases between the two ends. The CDR3 nucleotides are TGTGCCAGTAGACCGCAGGGGTCTTTCTACGAGCAGTACTTC. Protein sequence: CASRPQGSFYEQYF.

The chain joins TRBV5-4 to TRBJ1-2; possible D gene TRBD1, 5 bases. Trimming took 1 base from V and 8 from J, leaving 12 bases between them. CDR3 size: 13 residues. From germline, CDR1 is SGHNT and CDR2 YYREEE (reference sequence). The CDR3 sequence is CASSLQGLKGYTF. CDR3 nucleotides: TGTGCCAGCAGCTTGCAGGGTTTGAAGGGCTACACCTTC. The full variable domain, rest sourced from reference TRBV5-4 and TRBJ1-2, is ETGVTQSPTHLIKTRGQQVTLRCSSQSGHNTVSWYQQALGQGPQFIFQYYREEENGRGNFPPRFSGLQFPNYSSELNVNALELDDSALYLCASSLQGLKGYTFGSGTRLTVV.

The chain links TRBV5-1 to TRBJ2-5; perhaps TRBD1 as D (5 bases). CDR1 is SGHRS, CDR2 YFSETQ, per germline. The length of the CDR3 is 11 residues. Between the trimmed V and J ends, which lost 3 bases and 5 bases, there was a span of 5 bases. The CDR3 DNA reads as TGCGCCAGCAGCTACAGGGAGACCCAGTACTTC. The encoded protein is CASSYRETQYF.

The rearrangement uses TRBV30 and TRBJ2-1, with a weak D call TRBD2 (5 bases). V was clipped by 5 bases and J by 3 bases, with 14 bases between them. Germline V gene lookup returns CDR1 GTSNPN and CDR2 SVGIG (reference sequence). CDR3 length: 14 amino acids. This CDR3 reads CAWAAGRGYNEQFF. In DNA form, the CDR3 reads TGTGCCTGGGCGGCCGGTCGGGGCTACAATGAGCAGTTCTTC. Using reference TRBV30 and TRBJ2-1 for the parts outside the CDR3, the full variable domain is SQTIHQWPATLVQPVGSPLSLECTVEGTSNPNLYWYRQAAGRGLQLLFYSVGIGQISSEVPQNLSASRPQDRQFILSSKKLLLSDSGFYLCAWAAGRGYNEQFFGPGTRLTVL.

This clone was recorded a few times. This chain connects TRBV30 to TRBJ1-5, with 8 nucleotides matching TRBD1. This CDR3 region has 13 residues. Germline loops: CDR1 GTSNPN, CDR2 SVGIG (reference sequence). Trimming removed 7 bases from V and 2 bases from J; junction bases left unmatched: 4. CDR3 sequence reads: CAYQGAGNQPQHF. The CDR3 DNA follows: TGTGCCTACCAGGGGGCTGGCAATCAGCCCCAGCATTTT.

The chain couples TRBV6-1 to TRBJ1-2; D may be TRBD1 (5 bases). V lost 0 bases, J lost 4 bases, and 9 bases lay in between. The CDR3 contains 14 residues. From germline, CDR1 is MNHNS and CDR2 SASEGT. CDR3 bases: TGTGCCAGCAGTGAAGCACCGACAGCCTATGGCTACACCTTC. Amino acid sequence: CASSEAPTAYGYTF.

V is TRBV9 and J is TRBJ2-7; 11 bases are a match to TRBD2. From germline, CDR1 is SGDLS and CDR2 YYNGEE. The CDR3 loop spans 15 amino acids. J lost 4 bases, V lost 2 bases, and 5 bases had no gene match. Here the CDR3 reads CASSVSGRGDYEQYF. The CDR3 region has the DNA TGTGCCAGCAGCGTTAGCGGGAGGGGAGATTACGAGCAGTACTTC. The variable domain in full, completed from reference TRBV9 and TRBJ2-7, reads DSGVTQTPKHLITATGQRVTLRCSPRSGDLSVYWYQQSLDQGLQFLIQYYNGEERAKGNILERFSAQQFPDLHSELNLSSLELGDSALYFCASSVSGRGDYEQYFGPGTRLTVT.

This clone was counted at least ten times. J is TRBJ1-5 and V is TRBV30; 7 positions match TRBD1. The CDR3 extends over 14 amino acids. Germline V CDR1 and CDR2: GTSNPN, SVGIG (reference sequence). V shed 1 base, J shed 4 bases, and the junction held 4 bases outside the gene matches. This CDR3 is CAWSAQTGNQPQHF. Written as DNA, the CDR3 is TGTGCCTGGAGTGCGCAGACAGGGAATCAGCCCCAGCATTTT.

The CDR3 DNA is TGTGCCAGCAGCCCTTGGACAGGGGCGAACACTGAAGCTTTCTTT. Translated: CASSPWTGANTEAFF. V usage is TRBV7-2 and J usage is TRBJ1-1; 9 nucleotides agree with TRBD1. The CDR3 totals 15 residues. CDR1 SGHTA and CDR2 FQGNSA come from the germline V gene. V lost 5 bases and J lost 1; bases outside the gene matches: 5.

This chain connects TRBV29-1 to TRBJ2-1; D not certain. The germline gives CDR1 SQVTM, CDR2 ANQGSEA. Trimming took off 4 bases at V and 0 bases at J, with 10 bases between the two ends. The CDR3 length is 14 residues. The CDR3 bases are TGCAGCGTTGTTGAGGTGGTCTCCTACAATGAGCAGTTCTTC. Residues: CSVVEVVSYNEQFF.

A few counts support this clone. The rearrangement joins TRBV5-4 to TRBJ2-3; 8 bases map to TRBD1. The CDR3 loop spans 15 amino acids. The ends lost 4 bases at V and 2 bases at J; junction bases unmatched: 6. CDR1 is SGHNT and CDR2 is YYREEE in the germline V gene (reference sequence). For the CDR3, the DNA is TGTGCCAGCAGCAAGGACAGGGATCTCACAGATACGCAGTATTTT. Protein product: CASSKDRDLTDTQYF.

The V gene is TRBV7-6, the J gene TRBJ1-4; no clear D gene. Germline-derived CDR1 and CDR2 are SGHVS and FNYEAQ. Between the trimmed V and J ends, which lost 4 bases and 7 bases, there was a span of 16 bases. This CDR3 comprises 15 residues. The CDR3 bases are TGTGCCAGCAGCTCTCTCAACGGAGTCGGTGAAAAACTGTTTTTT. Translating it yields CASSSLNGVGEKLFF.

The sample holds a few counts of this clone. The CDR3 sequence is CASSDPGTGGEWYSNQPQHF. The CDR3 DNA reads as TGTGCCAGCAGTGATCCCGGGACAGGGGGGGAATGGTATAGCAATCAGCCCCAGCATTTT. The chain recombines TRBV6-1 with TRBJ1-5, with 11 bases fitting TRBD1. The CDR3 extends over 20 amino acids. In germline, CDR1 is MNHNS, CDR2 SASEGT. The V segment lost 3 bases and the J segment 0 bases; nucleotides outside the gene matches: 13.

A few counts support this clone. V gene TRBV6-5 combines with J gene TRBJ2-3, with 8 bases matching TRBD2. There are 15 residues in the CDR3. Germline loops: CDR1 MNHEY, CDR2 SVGAGI. Losses at the gene ends were 0 bases for V and 7 bases for J; bases not matched to a gene: 6. The CDR3 coding sequence is TGTGCCAGCAGTTACTCGGGACTAGACGGGAATACGCAGTATTTT. Amino acid sequence: CASSYSGLDGNTQYF.

As DNA, the CDR3 is TGCGCCAGCAGCCAGGGACAGGGAACGGGAGTCACTGAAGCTTTCTTT. Amino acids: CASSQGQGTGVTEAFF. This chain connects TRBV10-1 to TRBJ1-1, with 9 bases matching TRBD1. The germline V gene encodes CDR1 WNHNN and CDR2 SYGVQD (reference sequence). V trimming: 6 bases; J trimming: 4 bases; junction bases outside the gene matches: 12. The CDR3 covers 16 residues.

J is TRBJ1-5 and V is TRBV15, with D maybe TRBD1 (5 bases). Deletions cut 3 bases from V and 4 bases from J, with 19 bases between. Germline V gives CDR1 LNHNV, CDR2 YYDKDF (reference sequence). This CDR3 has 17 amino acids. CDR3 amino acids: CATSSGGEGRPNQPQHF. CDR3 sequence (DNA): TGTGCCACCAGCAGTGGAGGGGAGGGGCGGCCAAATCAGCCCCAGCATTTT.

The sample holds a few counts of this clone. The chain uses TRBV30 and TRBJ1-2, with TRBD1 matching over 8 bases. The ends lost 2 bases at V and 7 bases at J; junction bases unmatched: 9. CDR3 length: 14 amino acids. Germline V gives CDR1 GTSNPN, CDR2 SVGIG (reference sequence). CDR3 nucleotides: TGTGCCTGGAGTTTAACCCAGGGGGCGCGTGGCTACACCTTC. Its protein product is CAWSLTQGARGYTF.

This clone was detected once. The chain employs TRBV6-5 and TRBJ1-1; TRBD1 matches at 8 bases. The CDR3 is made up of 15 amino acids. With 6 bases clipped from V and 3 bases from J, the junction kept 9 bases outside the gene matches. Germline-derived CDR1 and CDR2 are MNHEY and SVGAGI. The chain's CDR3 is CASSQSGGWDTEAFF. For the CDR3, the DNA is TGTGCCAGCAGCCAATCAGGGGGCTGGGACACTGAAGCTTTCTTT.

This rearrangement joins TRBV5-5 to TRBJ2-7, with 13 bases identical to TRBD2. The CDR3 is 17 amino acids. The germline gives CDR1 SGHKS, CDR2 YYEKEE (reference sequence). Trimming took 0 bases from V and 2 from J; bases not matched to a gene: 5. The CDR3 protein is CASSLGLAGGPAYEQYF. CDR3 bases: TGTGCCAGCAGCTTGGGACTAGCGGGAGGCCCTGCCTACGAGCAGTACTTC.